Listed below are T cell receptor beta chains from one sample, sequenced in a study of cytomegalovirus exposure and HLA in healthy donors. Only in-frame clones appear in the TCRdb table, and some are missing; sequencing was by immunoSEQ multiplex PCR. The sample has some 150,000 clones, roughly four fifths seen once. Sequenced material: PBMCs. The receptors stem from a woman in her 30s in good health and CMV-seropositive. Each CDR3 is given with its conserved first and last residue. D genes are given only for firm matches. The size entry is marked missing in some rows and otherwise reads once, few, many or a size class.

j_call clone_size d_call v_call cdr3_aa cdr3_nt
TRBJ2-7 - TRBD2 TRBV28 CASSLPGLAGYEQYF TGTGCCAGCAGTTTGCCTGGACTAGCGGGCTACGAGCAGTACTTC
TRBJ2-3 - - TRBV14 CASSQDRGTDTQYF TGTGCCAGCAGCCAAGATCGAGGGACAGATACGCAGTATTTT
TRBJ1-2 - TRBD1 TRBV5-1 CASSLAGTGGYGYTF TGCGCCAGCAGCTTAGCCGGGACAGGGGGCTATGGCTACACCTTC
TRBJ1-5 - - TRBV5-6 CASSVRWQMDQPQHF TGTGCCAGCAGTGTCCGTTGGCAGATGGATCAGCCCCAGCATTTT
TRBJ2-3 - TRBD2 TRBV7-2 CASSSLAGVADTQYF TGTGCCAGCAGCTCTCTAGCGGGAGTTGCAGATACGCAGTATTTT
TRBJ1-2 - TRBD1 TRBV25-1 CASGQGNYGYTF TGTGCCAGCGGACAGGGCAACTATGGCTACACCTTC
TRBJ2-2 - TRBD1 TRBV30 CAWRGQGSRVAGELFF TGTGCCTGGAGGGGACAGGGGAGTCGGGTGGCCGGGGAGCTGTTTTTT
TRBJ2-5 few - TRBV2 CASSLHKGGGLVGETQYF TGTGCCAGCAGTCTGCATAAGGGGGGGGGCCTAGTCGGGGAGACCCAGTACTTC
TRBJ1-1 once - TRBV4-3 CASSQDRLVNTEAFF TGCGCCAGCAGCCAAGATCGCCTAGTGAACACTGAAGCTTTCTTT
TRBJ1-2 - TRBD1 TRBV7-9 CASSWRTGGYTF TGTGCCAGCAGCTGGCGGACAGGCGGCTACACCTTC
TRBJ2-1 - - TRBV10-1 CASSEYRQDYNEQFF TGCGCCAGCAGTGAGTATAGACAGGACTACAATGAGCAGTTCTTC
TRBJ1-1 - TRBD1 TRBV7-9 CASSLGIGQVNTEAFF TGTGCCAGCAGCTTAGGGATTGGACAGGTGAACACTGAAGCTTTCTTT
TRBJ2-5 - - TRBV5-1 CASRDPVRPDKAPSASQYF TGCGCCAGCAGAGACCCTGTGAGACCAGACAAGGCCCCATCGGCGTCCCAGTACTTC
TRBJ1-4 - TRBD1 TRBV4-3 CASSQVPAGTGLGANEKLFF TGCGCCAGCAGCCAAGTCCCCGCCGGGACAGGGTTGGGTGCTAATGAAAAACTGTTTTTT
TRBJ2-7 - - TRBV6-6 CASSYSNQYRSYEQYF TGTGCCAGCAGTTACTCGAACCAGTACAGATCCTACGAGCAGTACTTC
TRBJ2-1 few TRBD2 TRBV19 CASSIPGTSGDHSYNEQFF TGTGCCAGTAGTATACCGGGGACTAGCGGTGATCACTCCTACAATGAGCAGTTCTTC
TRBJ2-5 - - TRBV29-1 CSGRDRGRVETQYF TGTAGCGGGAGGGACAGGGGACGGGTCGAGACCCAGTACTTC
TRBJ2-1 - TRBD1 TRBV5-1 CASSLLTGRADEQFF TGCGCCAGCAGCTTGCTGACAGGGCGAGCAGATGAGCAGTTCTTC
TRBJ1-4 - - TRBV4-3 CASSQDRGWVGEKLFF TGCGCCAGCAGCCAAGATCGAGGATGGGTTGGTGAAAAACTGTTTTTT
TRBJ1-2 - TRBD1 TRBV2 CASIRQGGYGYTF TGTGCCAGCATTCGACAGGGCGGCTATGGCTACACCTTC
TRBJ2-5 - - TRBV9 CASSSLGGETQYF TGTGCCAGCAGCTCCCTAGGGGGAGAGACCCAGTACTTC
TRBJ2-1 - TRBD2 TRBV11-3 CASSGRAGVGNEQFF TGTGCCAGCAGCGGAAGAGCGGGAGTGGGAAATGAGCAGTTCTTC
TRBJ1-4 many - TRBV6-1 CASSDRGGEKLFF TGTGCCAGCAGTGATCGGGGGGGTGAAAAACTGTTTTTT
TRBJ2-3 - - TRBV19 CASSMSSPYSTDTQYF TGTGCCAGTAGTATGTCGAGCCCTTATAGCACAGATACGCAGTATTTT